The sequence of this T cell receptor beta chain was determined in a study of T cells after yellow fever vaccination. MiXCR was run by TCRdb on the 5' RACE reads, yielding one entry per CDR3 protein. The sample consists of 500,000 to 650,000 distinct CDR3 sequences, about 17% of them appearing once. CDR3 length equals 15 residues. Trimming took off 1 base at V and 6 bases at J, with 12 bases between the two ends. Germline V gene data show CDR1 as LGHDT and CDR2 as YNNKEL (reference sequence). This clonotype was seen only a few times. This sequence joins TRBV3-1 and TRBJ2-2; D not resolved. The sequences come from PBMCs, collected 5 days after the first yellow fever vaccination. The clonotype comes from a man between 18 and 29 years old who received the YFV17D yellow fever vaccine. CDR3 DNA: TGTGCCAGCAGCCAAGTCCCCGGAAGCGCCGGGGAGCTGTTTTTT. This translates into CASSQVPGSAGELFF.